The 6 T cell receptor beta chains below come from one sample, sequenced in a study of cytomegalovirus exposure and HLA in healthy donors (dated by TCRdb to 2017 to 2019). The library was built by means of the immunoSEQ multiplex PCR assay. A mixture of 60 forward primers for TCR Vbeta segments and 13 reverse primers for TCR Jbeta segments was used in the multiplex PCR. Entries here come from immuneACCESS through TCRdb and include only in-frame sequences with V and J called. Some clones fail to appear in such tables; in the studies checked, an unresolved V gene covers under half of the shortfall, and the cause of the remainder is unknown. This sample's table carries 90,000 to 130,000 clones. The leading ten clones occupy 6.8% of the sample. Sequenced material: PBMCs. Receptor source: a man aged 35-49 years in good health and CMV-seropositive.

The V and J genes are TRBV25-1 and TRBJ2-7, with 9 bases lining up with TRBD1. CDR1 and CDR2 from the germline V gene are MGHDK and SYGVNS. Unmatched junction bases numbered 2, after V lost 4 bases and J lost 4 bases. The CDR3 spans 13 residues. CDR3 region: CASSAGQGYEQYF. The CDR3 DNA sequence: TGTGCCAGCAGTGCCGGACAGGGGTACGAGCAGTACTTC.

The chain couples TRBV5-4 to TRBJ1-2; D is perhaps TRBD1 (6 bases). Between the trimmed V and J ends, which lost 3 bases and 8 bases, there was a span of 17 bases. Germline V gene data show CDR1 as SGHNT and CDR2 as YYREEE (reference sequence). CDR3 length: 14 amino acids. CDR3 protein: CASSSGKGVGGYTF. The DNA for the CDR3 is TGTGCCAGCAGCTCTGGGAAGGGGGTCGGGGGCTACACCTTC.

The V call is TRBV6-5, the J call TRBJ2-7, with 11 bases aligning to TRBD2. The V gene's germline CDR1 is MNHEY and CDR2 SVGAGI. The V and J ends lost 3 bases and 4 bases, in that order; junction bases with no gene match: 2. This CDR3 is 14 amino acids long. Here the CDR3 DNA reads TGTGCCAGCAGTTATGCTAGCGGGAGGTACGAGCAGTACTTC. Its translation is CASSYASGRYEQYF.

The CDR3 protein is CASRLAGKRTGPNTEAFF. The CDR3 DNA sequence: TGTGCAAGTCGCTTAGCGGGAAAGAGGACAGGGCCGAACACTGAAGCTTTCTTT. The chain is built from TRBV12-2 and TRBJ1-1; no DNA check was done on the table's D call, TRBD1. TRBV12-2 is labeled a pseudogene. The CDR3 is 18 amino acids.

V is TRBV15 and J is TRBJ1-1; D remains ambiguous. The CDR3 extends over 15 amino acids. Germline CDR1 LNHNV, CDR2 YYDKDF (reference sequence). The germline V and J ends were trimmed by 5 bases and 1 base, with 14 bases remaining between them. CDR3 bases: TGTGCCACCAGCCGAGGAAGTCATAGGAACACTGAAGCTTTCTTT. It translates to CATSRGSHRNTEAFF.

The rearrangement links TRBV10-3 to TRBJ1-4, with D maybe TRBD1 (5 bases). This CDR3 contains 16 residues. Germline V CDR1 and CDR2: ENHRY, SYGVKD. Trimming left V 10 bases short and J 6 bases short, with 24 bases between. The chain's CDR3 is CATRGQAGGVDEKLFF. DNA for the CDR3: TGTGCCACCAGAGGGCAGGCTGGGGGGGTTGATGAAAAACTGTTTTTT.